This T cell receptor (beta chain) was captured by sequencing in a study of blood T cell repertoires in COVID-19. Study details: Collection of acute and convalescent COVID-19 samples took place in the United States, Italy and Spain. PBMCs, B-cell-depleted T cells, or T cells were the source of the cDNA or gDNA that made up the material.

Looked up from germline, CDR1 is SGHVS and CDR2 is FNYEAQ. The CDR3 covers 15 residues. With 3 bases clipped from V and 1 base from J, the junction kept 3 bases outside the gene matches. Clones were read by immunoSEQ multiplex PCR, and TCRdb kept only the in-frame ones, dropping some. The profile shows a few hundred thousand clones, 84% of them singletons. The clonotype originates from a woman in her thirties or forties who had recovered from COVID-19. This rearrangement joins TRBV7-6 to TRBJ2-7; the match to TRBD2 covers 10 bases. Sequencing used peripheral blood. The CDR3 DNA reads TGTGCCAGCAGCTTTGCTAGCGGGGGATCCTACGAGCAGTACTTC. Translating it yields CASSFASGGSYEQYF.